One sample yielded the 21 T cell receptor beta chains listed below, sequenced in a study of blood T cell repertoires in COVID-19. Data came from immunoSEQ multiplex PCR; TCRdb stores just in-frame clones and leaves some out. The data hold approximately 230,000 clones, with roughly 79% observed a single time. Sequencing used PBMCs or T cells enriched from blood (not recorded which). Receptors were obtained from a man aged 35 to 55 who had recovered from COVID-19.

This sequence joins TRBV9 and TRBJ1-2; unclear D gene. The ends were cut back, 3 bases at V and 0 bases at J, with 6 bases in the middle. The CDR3 has 13 residues. Germline assignment: CDR1 SGDLS and CDR2 YYNGEE. CDR3 DNA: TGTGCCAGCAGCGCCACAGCTAACTATGGCTACACCTTC. This sequence encodes CASSATANYGYTF.

The rearrangement uses TRBV25-1 and TRBJ2-7, with D possibly TRBD1 on 6 matching bases. This CDR3 has 13 amino acids. Trimming cost V 4 bases and J 2 bases, with 9 bases left between them. Germline V gene lookup returns CDR1 MGHDK and CDR2 SYGVNS. CDR3 sequence (DNA): TGTGCCAGCAGTGTTACAGGGACCTACGAGCAGTACTTC. Protein: CASSVTGTYEQYF.

This clone was detected once. This sample also contains other DNA sequences that code for the same CDR3. The rearrangement links TRBV6-2 or TRBV6-3 to TRBJ1-3; a weak D match, TRBD1 (5 bases). CDR1 and CDR2 from the germline V gene are MNHEY and SVGEGT. The CDR3 runs to 15 residues. The V end was cut by 2 bases, the J end by 4 bases, with 12 bases between. CDR3 DNA: TGTGCCAGCAGTTACCGCCCAGGGCGCGGAAACACCATATATTTT. Translating it yields CASSYRPGRGNTIYF.

The J gene is TRBJ2-7, the V gene TRBV4-1, with a tentative D call TRBD2 (5 bases). CDR1 is MGHRA and CDR2 is YSYEKL in the germline V gene. This CDR3 is 14 amino acids long. Trimming took off 1 base at V and 0 bases at J, with 7 bases between the two ends. In nucleotides, the CDR3 is TGCGCCAGCAGCCAAGGTGGGAGCTCCTACGAGCAGTACTTC. It yields the protein CASSQGGSSYEQYF.

The gene calls are TRBV2 and TRBJ1-4; 12 bases line up with TRBD1. The germline V gene encodes CDR1 SNHLY and CDR2 FYNNEI. Unmatched junction bases numbered 7, after V lost 2 bases and J lost 6 bases. The CDR3 has 17 residues. Here the CDR3 reads CASSEFGTGGGYEKLFF. CDR3 nucleotides: TGTGCCAGCAGTGAATTTGGGACAGGGGGCGGTTATGAAAAACTGTTTTTT.

The CDR3: CASSVGSGRAHEQYF. The DNA of the CDR3 is TGTGCCAGCAGCGTAGGGTCCGGGAGGGCCCACGAGCAGTACTTC. V usage is TRBV9 and J usage is TRBJ2-7; 8 bases are a match to TRBD2. CDR1 is SGDLS and CDR2 is YYNGEE in the germline V gene. V gave up 0 bases and J gave up 5 bases; unmatched junction bases: 7. The CDR3 consists of 15 residues.

The rearrangement uses TRBV7-9 and TRBJ1-1; D gene unclear. Trimming stripped 3 bases from V and 5 bases from J, with 10 bases between. This CDR3 region has 13 residues. Germline V CDR1 and CDR2: SEHNR, FQNEAQ (reference sequence). The CDR3 DNA reads as TGTGCCAGCAGCTTTAGTAAAGAGACTGAAGCTTTCTTT. Translation: CASSFSKETEAFF.

The chain combines TRBV5-1 with TRBJ1-1; D not resolved. Per the germline V gene, CDR1 is SGHRS and CDR2 is YFSETQ. The V and J ends lost 4 bases and 10 bases respectively, with 14 bases between them. The CDR3 runs 12 residues. The CDR3 bases are TGCGCCAGCAGCCAAGACAAGTTGCGAGCTTTCTTT. Amino acid sequence: CASSQDKLRAFF.

V is TRBV30 and J is TRBJ2-1; D remains ambiguous. CDR1 GTSNPN and CDR2 SVGIG come from the germline V gene (reference sequence). V was trimmed by 3 bases and J by 5 bases, leaving 5 bases between them. The CDR3 is 11 amino acids. The CDR3 DNA follows: TGTGCCTGGAGAGGAGACAATGAGCAGTTCTTC. Amino acids: CAWRGDNEQFF.

J is TRBJ1-1 and V is TRBV5-1; TRBD1 might be the D (5 bases). Between the trimmed V and J ends, which lost 0 bases and 1 base, there was a span of 10 bases. The CDR3 runs 15 residues. The germline V gene has CDR1 SGHRS and CDR2 YFSETQ. The CDR3 protein is CASSLVGQQNTEAFF. The CDR3 DNA is TGCGCCAGCAGCTTGGTGGGGCAGCAGAACACTGAAGCTTTCTTT.

The V and J genes are TRBV7-8 and TRBJ1-2; a weak D match, TRBD1 (5 bases). The CDR3 has 13 amino acids. Germline V gene sequence: CDR1 SGHVS, CDR2 FQNEAQ. The germline V and J ends were trimmed by 4 bases and 7 bases, with 13 bases remaining between them. CDR3 residues: CASSSPMGRGYTF. The CDR3 bases are TGTGCCAGCAGCTCCCCAATGGGGCGTGGCTACACCTTC.

The chain uses TRBV2 and TRBJ1-2; 7 nucleotides line up with TRBD1. In germline, CDR1 is SNHLY, CDR2 FYNNEI. The junction had 9 bases not matched to a gene; V was cut back by 6 bases and J by 2 bases. CDR3 size: 15 residues. CDR3 amino acids: CASRPPGQRNYGYTF. The CDR3, as DNA: TGTGCCAGCAGACCCCCGGGACAGAGAAACTATGGCTACACCTTC.

The genes are TRBV18 and TRBJ2-7; D unclear. The CDR3 loop spans 16 amino acids. With 1 base removed from V and 2 bases from J, the gap between germline ends came to 15 bases. Germline CDR1 and CDR2: KGHSH and LQKENI. The DNA of the CDR3 is TGTGCCAGCTCACCACGTATCTCGCCGCGTCCCTACGAGCAGTACTTC. It encodes CASSPRISPRPYEQYF.

This clone has a single count. The J gene is TRBJ1-6, the V gene TRBV6-6; no clear D. V was trimmed by 2 bases and J by 0 bases, leaving 5 bases between them. The germline gives CDR1 MNHNY, CDR2 SVGAGI (reference sequence). The CDR3 is made up of 15 amino acids. CDR3 nucleotide sequence: TGTGCCAGCAGTTACGGGAGCTCCTATAATTCACCCCTCCACTTT. It codes for CASSYGSSYNSPLHF.

The J gene is TRBJ2-3, the V gene TRBV5-4, with D unclear. The CDR3 is 13 residues long. The germline gives CDR1 SGHNT, CDR2 YYREEE (reference sequence). Trimming removed 4 bases from V and 2 bases from J, with 8 bases in between. CDR3 nucleotides: TGTGCCAGCAGCCGGAGCTCCACAGATACGCAGTATTTT. Protein sequence: CASSRSSTDTQYF.

This chain uses TRBV6-5 with TRBJ1-5; the match to TRBD1 covers 10 bases. CDR1 is MNHEY, CDR2 SVGAGI, per germline. J gave up 5 bases and V 6 bases, and 7 bases lay outside the gene matches. The CDR3 has 15 amino acids. The CDR3 DNA reads TGTGCCAGCAGCGAGGGACAGGGGAAGGATCAGCCCCAGCATTTT. Translating it yields CASSEGQGKDQPQHF.

The V call is TRBV5-4, the J call TRBJ2-5; D is uncertain. Trimming removed 1 base at V and 0 bases at J, with 7 bases between. Germline V gene sequence: CDR1 SGHNT, CDR2 YYREEE (reference sequence). This CDR3 spans 14 amino acids. CDR3 sequence reads: CASSLIPNQETQYF. In DNA form, the CDR3 reads TGTGCCAGCAGCTTGATCCCCAACCAAGAGACCCAGTACTTC.

The chain carries TRBV7-2 and TRBJ1-2; D unresolved. Trimming removed 5 bases at V and 8 bases at J, with 21 bases between. The germline gives CDR1 SGHTA, CDR2 FQGNSA. The CDR3 is 15 residues long. Here the CDR3 reads CASSADLGRTKGYTF. The CDR3 DNA reads TGTGCCAGCAGCGCAGACTTAGGGCGGACTAAGGGCTACACCTTC.

The V and J genes are TRBV28 and TRBJ1-2, with a weak D call TRBD1 (6 bases). Germline assignment: CDR1 MDHEN and CDR2 SYDVKM. The CDR3 has 15 amino acids. V lost 3 bases, J lost 6 bases, and 17 bases lay in between. The CDR3 protein is CASSLGGAEKDGYTF. In DNA form, the CDR3 reads TGTGCCAGCAGTTTGGGGGGGGCAGAAAAGGATGGCTACACCTTC.

This clone is a singleton in its sample. This chain connects TRBV25-1 to TRBJ2-7; 9 nucleotides match TRBD1. V shed 6 bases and J 7 bases; nucleotides not matched to a gene: 10. The CDR3 is 14 amino acids. The V gene's germline CDR1 is MGHDK and CDR2 SYGVNS. This CDR3 reads CASSPGQGSREQYF. For the CDR3, the DNA is TGTGCCAGCAGCCCGGGACAGGGAAGTCGGGAGCAGTACTTC.

The chain joins TRBV3-1 (or the pseudogene TRBV3-2) to TRBJ2-7; D might be TRBD2 (6 bases). CDR1 is LGHDT and CDR2 is YNNKEL in the germline V gene (reference sequence). This CDR3 has 12 amino acids. V was clipped by 6 bases and J by 6 bases, with 12 bases between them. The CDR3 bases are TGTGCCAGCAGGTCGCGGGGTGGCGAGCAGTACTTC. Its translation: CASRSRGGEQYF.